The sequence of this TCR beta chain was determined in a study of early T cells in non-severe SARS-CoV-2 infection. Turning to the study itself: With bulk RNA from unsorted whole blood as input, sequencing yielded unpaired chains.

CDR1 and CDR2 from the germline V gene are SGHVS and FQNEAQ. There are 16 residues in the CDR3. V was shortened by 2 bases and J by 3 bases, with 14 bases between the two germline ends. This clonotype has just a few counts. TCRdb recomputed calls from the 5' RACE reads with MiXCR, one row per CDR3 protein. The sample lists approximately 48,000 distinct CDR3 sequences, about 6.5% occurring once. The clonotype comes from an adult who was a healthcare worker with PCR-confirmed SARS-CoV-2 infection or an uninfected control (not recorded which). The sample in question was whole blood, obtained at baseline. The chain carries TRBV7-8 and TRBJ1-5; the D gene is possibly TRBD1 (6 bases). The DNA for the CDR3 is TGTGCCAGCAGCTTACAAGGGACACTGAACAATCAGCCCCAGCATTTT. It encodes CASSLQGTLNNQPQHF.